These T cell receptor beta chains were read from a single sample in a study of T-cell reconstitution after alpha-beta-depleted transplantation in children. TCRdb fed the PCR reads into MiXCR, producing one record per CDR3 protein. The sample lists approximately 640,000 distinct CDR3 sequences, approximately 17% seen once, with 1.1% in the top ten. The sample consisted of PBMCs from the stem cell graft donor, taken from the stem cell graft. The origin of the receptors is a human donor who donated a stem cell graft to a child with acute myeloid leukemia. Both conserved end residues are part of each CDR3. Fields, in order: clone size, D gene, J gene, V gene, CDR3 protein, CDR3 DNA. D genes are given only for firm matches. Where a row states a size, it is once, few, many or the class of an expanded clone; other rows omit it.

clone size: many
D gene: -
J gene: TRBJ2-5
V gene: TRBV20-1
CDR3 protein: CRVAVLETQYF
CDR3 DNA: TGCAGGGTAGCGGTCCTAGAGACCCAGTACTTC

clone size: many
D gene: -
J gene: TRBJ2-5
V gene: TRBV20-1
CDR3 protein: CSARGRGVETQYF
CDR3 DNA: TGCAGTGCTAGAGGAAGGGGCGTGGAGACCCAGTACTTC

clone size: many
D gene: -
J gene: TRBJ2-2
V gene: TRBV24-1
CDR3 protein: CATGSTGELFF
CDR3 DNA: TGTGCCACCGGAAGCACCGGGGAGCTGTTTTTT

clone size: few
D gene: TRBD1
J gene: TRBJ1-6
V gene: TRBV7-2
CDR3 protein: CASSLVLGGGFSPLHF
CDR3 DNA: TGTGCCAGCAGCTTAGTTCTAGGGGGCGGTTTTTCACCCCTCCACTTT

clone size: few
D gene: TRBD2
J gene: TRBJ2-5
V gene: TRBV3-1
CDR3 protein: CASSPGTSRKQETQYF
CDR3 DNA: TGTGCCAGCAGCCCCGGGACTAGCCGCAAACAAGAGACCCAGTACTTC

clone size: many
D gene: TRBD1
J gene: TRBJ1-2
V gene: TRBV6-1
CDR3 protein: CASSRQGGYTF
CDR3 DNA: TGTGCCAGCAGCCGACAGGGAGGCTACACCTTC

clone size: many
D gene: -
J gene: TRBJ1-3
V gene: TRBV20-1
CDR3 protein: CSARDPRGTIYF
CDR3 DNA: TGCAGTGCTAGAGATCCCCGGGGCACCATATATTTT

clone size: few
D gene: -
J gene: TRBJ2-7
V gene: TRBV3-1
CDR3 protein: CASSVKLGEQYF
CDR3 DNA: TGTGCCAGCAGCGTCAAGTTGGGAGAGCAGTACTTC

clone size: many
D gene: TRBD1
J gene: TRBJ1-6
V gene: TRBV29-1
CDR3 protein: CSVGGTGANSPLHF
CDR3 DNA: TGCAGCGTTGGCGGGACAGGGGCTAACTCACCCCTCCACTTT

clone size: many
D gene: -
J gene: TRBJ2-1
V gene: TRBV6-5
CDR3 protein: CASSYSGQGDYNEQFF
CDR3 DNA: TGTGCCAGCAGTTACTCAGGGCAGGGCGACTACAATGAGCAGTTCTTC

clone size: few
D gene: -
J gene: TRBJ1-4
V gene: TRBV29-1
CDR3 protein: CSVIALGGEKLFF
CDR3 DNA: TGCAGCGTTATTGCGCTGGGGGGAGAAAAACTGTTTTTT

clone size: many
D gene: -
J gene: TRBJ2-2
V gene: TRBV20-1
CDR3 protein: CSARDSGANTGELFF
CDR3 DNA: TGCAGTGCTAGAGACTCGGGCGCGAACACCGGGGAGCTGTTTTTT

clone size: many
D gene: -
J gene: TRBJ2-1
V gene: TRBV7-2
CDR3 protein: CASSSSRLEQFF
CDR3 DNA: TGTGCCAGCAGCTCCTCCCGGCTTGAGCAGTTCTTC

clone size: -
D gene: TRBD2
J gene: TRBJ2-2
V gene: TRBV7-9
CDR3 protein: CASSLLAGRDTGELFF
CDR3 DNA: TGTGCCAGCAGCCTTCTAGCGGGGAGGGACACCGGGGAGCTGTTTTTT

clone size: -
D gene: -
J gene: TRBJ2-1
V gene: TRBV6-2/TRBV6-3
CDR3 protein: CASSPNRVGEQFF
CDR3 DNA: TGTGCCAGCAGCCCGAACAGGGTGGGCGAGCAGTTCTTC